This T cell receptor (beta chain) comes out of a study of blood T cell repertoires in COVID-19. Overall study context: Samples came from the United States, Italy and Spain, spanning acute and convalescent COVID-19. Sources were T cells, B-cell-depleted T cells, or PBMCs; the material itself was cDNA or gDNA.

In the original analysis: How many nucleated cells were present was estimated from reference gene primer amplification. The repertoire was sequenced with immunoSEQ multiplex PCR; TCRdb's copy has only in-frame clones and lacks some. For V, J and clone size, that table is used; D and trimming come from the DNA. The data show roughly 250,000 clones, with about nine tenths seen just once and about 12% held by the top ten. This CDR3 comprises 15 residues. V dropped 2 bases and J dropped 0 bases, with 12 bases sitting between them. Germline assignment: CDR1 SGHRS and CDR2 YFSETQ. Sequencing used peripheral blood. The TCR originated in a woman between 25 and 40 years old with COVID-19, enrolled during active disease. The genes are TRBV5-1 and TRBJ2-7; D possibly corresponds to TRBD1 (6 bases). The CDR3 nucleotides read TGCGCCAGCAGCTTACAAACAGGGTTCTCCTACGAGCAGTACTTC. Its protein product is CASSLQTGFSYEQYF.